The 17 T cell receptor beta chains below were found in one sample sequenced in a study of technical replicates of blood from a handful of donors. TCRdb's table, derived via immunoSEQ multiplex PCR, lists solely in-frame clones and lacks some. The table includes roughly 60,000 clones, approximately 86% detected once. Sequences were obtained from PBMCs. The receptors were sampled from a human donor in good health. Some clones in this sample may be carry-over from other donors' samples.

The chain recombines TRBV27 with TRBJ1-4, with 7 positions matching TRBD1. The CDR3 extends over 14 amino acids. The ends lost 4 bases at V and 4 bases at J; junction bases unmatched: 3. From germline, CDR1 is MNHEY and CDR2 SMNVEV (reference sequence). CDR3 amino acids: CASSSGQINEKLFF. In DNA form, the CDR3 reads TGTGCCAGCAGTTCGGGACAGATTAATGAAAAACTGTTTTTT.

V gene TRBV9 combines with J gene TRBJ2-3; D may be TRBD1 (5 bases). V lost 0 bases, J lost 2 bases, and 7 bases lay in between. The CDR3 spans 14 residues. Germline lookup yields CDR1 SGDLS and CDR2 YYNGEE. The CDR3 nucleotides are TGTGCCAGCAGCGTAGTGGACAACACAGATACGCAGTATTTT. This sequence encodes CASSVVDNTDTQYF.

V gene TRBV6-1 combines with J gene TRBJ2-6, with D tentatively TRBD1 (6 bases). Germline lookup yields CDR1 MNHNS and CDR2 SASEGT. Trimming stripped 4 bases from V and 4 bases from J, with 17 bases between. This CDR3 is built from 17 residues. The CDR3 nucleotides are TGTGCCAGCAGTGCGTTGGGGGCCGGCTCCGGGGCCAACGTCCTGACTTTC. Residues: CASSALGAGSGANVLTF.

This chain links TRBV4-3 with TRBJ2-3; a weak D match, TRBD2 (6 bases). The ends were cut back, 1 base at V and 5 bases at J, with 10 bases in the middle. CDR3 length: 14 residues. Germline CDR1 is LGHNA and CDR2 is YSLEER. CDR3 coding DNA: TGCGCCAGCAGCCAAGGCCGGGAGAAAGATACGCAGTATTTT. Protein: CASSQGREKDTQYF.

The chain links TRBV5-1 to TRBJ2-3; 8 bases agree with TRBD1. V lost 4 bases to trimming and J lost 2 bases; unmatched junction nucleotides: 3. Germline CDR1 and CDR2: SGHRS and YFSETQ. The CDR3 spans 14 residues. The DNA for the CDR3 is TGCGCCAGCAGCGCAGGGGGCTACACAGATACGCAGTATTTT. Translating it yields CASSAGGYTDTQYF.

This clone was found a few times. The rearrangement links TRBV7-9 to TRBJ1-2; D gene unclear. Germline loops: CDR1 SEHNR, CDR2 FQNEAQ (reference sequence). The CDR3 runs to 13 residues. The V end was cut by 4 bases, the J end by 2 bases, with 8 bases between. CDR3 in DNA: TGTGCCAGCAGCTCCTTTATGAACTATGGCTACACCTTC. Translating it yields CASSSFMNYGYTF.

This clone was picked up a small number of times. This sequence joins TRBV6-1 and TRBJ1-1, with D uncertain. Germline V lookup: CDR1 MNHNS, CDR2 SASEGT. Trimming removed 2 bases from V and 1 base from J, with 11 bases in between. The CDR3 is 15 residues long. The CDR3 DNA is TGTGCCAGCAGTGAACCCGCGCTCGCGAACACTGAAGCTTTCTTT. Its protein is CASSEPALANTEAFF.

The chain recombines TRBV7-9 with TRBJ1-4, with a possible D match to TRBD1 (5 bases). The ends were cut back, 3 bases at V and 3 bases at J, with 8 bases in the middle. CDR1 is SEHNR, CDR2 FQNEAQ, per germline (reference sequence). The CDR3 covers 14 residues. CDR3 nucleotides: TGTGCCAGCAGCTTGATAGGGGCTAATGAAAAACTGTTTTTT. Encoded protein: CASSLIGANEKLFF.

J is TRBJ2-5 and V is TRBV19; 9 bases match TRBD1. CDR1 is LNHDA, CDR2 SQIVND, per germline (reference sequence). This CDR3 comprises 13 residues. Trimming removed 10 bases from V and 4 bases from J; junction bases left unmatched: 7. CDR3: CATGTGWRETQYF. The CDR3 DNA reads TGTGCCACCGGGACAGGGTGGCGAGAGACCCAGTACTTC.

V is TRBV27 and J is TRBJ2-7; D gene unclear. The CDR3 runs to 13 residues. Germline-derived CDR1 and CDR2 are MNHEY and SMNVEV (reference sequence). Trimming pared 0 bases from V and 3 bases from J, leaving 6 bases between. The CDR3 loop reads CASSLSVYYEQYF. DNA of the CDR3: TGTGCCAGCAGTTTATCTGTTTACTACGAGCAGTACTTC.

The rearrangement links TRBV19 to TRBJ1-6; D not resolved. The CDR3 spans 13 residues. The germline V gene has CDR1 LNHDA and CDR2 SQIVND (reference sequence). Between the trimmed V and J ends, which lost 4 bases and 7 bases, there was a span of 8 bases. CDR3 amino acids: CASSTFGNSPLHF. The CDR3 DNA is TGTGCCAGTAGTACTTTCGGGAATTCACCCCTCCACTTT. The full variable domain, rest sourced from reference TRBV19 and TRBJ1-6, is DGGITQSPKYLFRKEGQNVTLSCEQNLNHDAMYWYRQDPGQGLRLIYYSQIVNDFQKGDIAEGYSVSREKKESFPLTVTSAQKNPTAFYLCASSTFGNSPLHFGNGTRLTVT.

V usage is TRBV6-6 and J usage is TRBJ1-5, with 7 bases that match TRBD1. CDR1 is MNHNY, CDR2 SVGAGI, per germline (reference sequence). The CDR3 has 16 amino acids. Trimming cost V 4 bases and J 6 bases; bases outside gene matches: 12. The CDR3 nucleotides are TGTGCCAGCAGTTCCCCCGCGACAGGGTTGATTCAGCCCCAGCATTTT. This encodes CASSSPATGLIQPQHF.

This chain joins TRBV12-5 and TRBJ2-7; 14 positions agree with TRBD2. The trim removed 2 bases at V and 4 bases at J, leaving 7 bases unmatched. From germline, CDR1 is LGHNT and CDR2 FRNRAP. This CDR3 has 17 amino acids. The CDR3 region is CASGLTPGLAGEYEQYF. CDR3 DNA: TGTGCTAGTGGTTTGACCCCGGGACTAGCGGGAGAGTACGAGCAGTACTTC.

The chain has TRBV11-3 and TRBJ2-7, with D perhaps TRBD1 (6 bases). Germline V gene sequence: CDR1 SGHNT, CDR2 YENEEA. Trimming pared 4 bases from V and 3 bases from J, leaving 10 bases between. The CDR3 extends over 13 amino acids. The CDR3 DNA reads TGTGCCAGCAGCTCCGGCAGGGGCTACGAGCAGTACTTC. The encoded protein is CASSSGRGYEQYF.

This chain links TRBV27 with TRBJ2-7; perhaps TRBD1 as D (6 bases). From germline, CDR1 is MNHEY and CDR2 SMNVEV (reference sequence). Trimming left V 9 bases short and J 5 bases short, with 8 bases between. The CDR3 runs 10 residues. CDR3 residues: CARGADEQYF. The CDR3, as DNA: TGTGCCAGGGGGGCTGACGAGCAGTACTTC.

CDR3 loop: CASSSISALVYNEQFF. DNA for the CDR3: TGTGCCAGCAGCTCAATATCTGCGTTGGTATACAATGAGCAGTTCTTC. J is TRBJ2-1 and V is TRBV7-9, with D unresolved. The CDR3 is made up of 16 amino acids. Trimming shortened V by 4 bases and J by 4 bases, and 17 bases separated the two germline ends. The germline V gene has CDR1 SEHNR and CDR2 FQNEAQ (reference sequence).

This clone was detected once. The chain employs TRBV7-9 and TRBJ2-3; 7 bases are a match to TRBD1. The CDR3 length is 13 residues. Germline V gives CDR1 SEHNR, CDR2 FQNEAQ (reference sequence). With 5 bases clipped from V and 4 bases from J, the junction kept 3 bases outside the gene matches. In DNA, the CDR3 is TGTGCCAGCAGCCAACAGGGGTCAGATACGCAGTATTTT. Residues: CASSQQGSDTQYF.